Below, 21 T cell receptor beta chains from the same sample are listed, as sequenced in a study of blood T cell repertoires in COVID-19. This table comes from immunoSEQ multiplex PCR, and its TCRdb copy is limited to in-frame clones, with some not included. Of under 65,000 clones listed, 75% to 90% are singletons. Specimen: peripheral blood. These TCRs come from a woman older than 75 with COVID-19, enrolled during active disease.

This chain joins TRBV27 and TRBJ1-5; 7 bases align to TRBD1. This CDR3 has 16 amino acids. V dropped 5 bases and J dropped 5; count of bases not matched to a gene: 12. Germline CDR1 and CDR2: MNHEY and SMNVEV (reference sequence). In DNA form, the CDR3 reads TGTGCCAGCAGTCCAACACGGGACAGCACGTATCAGCCCCAGCATTTT. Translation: CASSPTRDSTYQPQHF.

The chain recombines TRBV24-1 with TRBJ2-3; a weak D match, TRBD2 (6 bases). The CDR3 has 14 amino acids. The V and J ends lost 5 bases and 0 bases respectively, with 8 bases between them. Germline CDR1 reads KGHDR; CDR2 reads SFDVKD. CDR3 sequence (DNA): TGTGCCACCAGTGGGGGGGTGAGCACAGATACGCAGTATTTT. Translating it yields CATSGGVSTDTQYF.

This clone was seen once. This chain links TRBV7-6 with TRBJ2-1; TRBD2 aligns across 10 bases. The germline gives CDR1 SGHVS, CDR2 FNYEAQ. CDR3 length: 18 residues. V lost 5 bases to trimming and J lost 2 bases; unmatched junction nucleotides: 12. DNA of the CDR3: TGTGCCAGCAGCGCCGGCTCCTTAGCGGGGGGCCCCTACAATGAGCAGTTCTTC. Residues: CASSAGSLAGGPYNEQFF.

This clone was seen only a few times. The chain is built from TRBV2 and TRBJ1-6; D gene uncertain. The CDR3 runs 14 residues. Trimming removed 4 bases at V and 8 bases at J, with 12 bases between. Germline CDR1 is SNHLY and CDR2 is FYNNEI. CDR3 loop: CASSVRGIDSPLHF. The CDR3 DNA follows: TGTGCCAGCAGTGTCCGGGGTATTGATTCACCCCTCCACTTT. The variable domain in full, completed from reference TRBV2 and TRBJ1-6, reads EPEVTQTPSHQVTQMGQEVILRCVPISNHLYFYWYRQILGQKVEFLVSFYNNEISEKSEIFDDQFSVERPDGSNFTLKIRSTKLEDSAMYFCASSVRGIDSPLHFGNGTRLTVT.

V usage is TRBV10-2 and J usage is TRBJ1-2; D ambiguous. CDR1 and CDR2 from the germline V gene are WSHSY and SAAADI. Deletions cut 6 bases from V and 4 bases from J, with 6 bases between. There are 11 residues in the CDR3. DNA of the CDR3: TGCGCCAGCAGCCTAACCTATGGCTACACCTTC. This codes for CASSLTYGYTF.

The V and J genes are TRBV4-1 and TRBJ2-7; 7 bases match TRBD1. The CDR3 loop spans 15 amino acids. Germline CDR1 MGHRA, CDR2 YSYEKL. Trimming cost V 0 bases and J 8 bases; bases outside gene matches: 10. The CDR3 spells CASSQDPTTGFKQYF. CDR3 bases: TGCGCCAGCAGCCAAGATCCTACGACAGGGTTCAAGCAGTACTTC.

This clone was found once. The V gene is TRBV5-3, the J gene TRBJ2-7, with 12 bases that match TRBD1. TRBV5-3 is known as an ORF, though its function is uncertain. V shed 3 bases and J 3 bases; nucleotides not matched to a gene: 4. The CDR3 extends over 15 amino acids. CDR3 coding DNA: TGTGCCAGAAGCTGGGGACAGGGGGCCAGCTACGAGCAGTACTTC. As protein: CARSWGQGASYEQYF.

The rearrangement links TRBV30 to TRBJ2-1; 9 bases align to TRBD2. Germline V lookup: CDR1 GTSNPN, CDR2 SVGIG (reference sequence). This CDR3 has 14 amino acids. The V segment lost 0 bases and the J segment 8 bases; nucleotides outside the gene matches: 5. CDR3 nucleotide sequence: TGTGCCTGGAGTGTAGGAGCGGGGGGTTATGAGCAGTTCTTC. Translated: CAWSVGAGGYEQFF.

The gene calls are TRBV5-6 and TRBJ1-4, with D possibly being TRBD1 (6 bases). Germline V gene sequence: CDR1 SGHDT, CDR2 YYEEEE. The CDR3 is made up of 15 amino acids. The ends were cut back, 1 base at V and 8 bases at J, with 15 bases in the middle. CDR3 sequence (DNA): TGTGCCAGCAGCTTGAAATCGGGGGGCGAAGAAAAACTGTTTTTT. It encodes CASSLKSGGEEKLFF.

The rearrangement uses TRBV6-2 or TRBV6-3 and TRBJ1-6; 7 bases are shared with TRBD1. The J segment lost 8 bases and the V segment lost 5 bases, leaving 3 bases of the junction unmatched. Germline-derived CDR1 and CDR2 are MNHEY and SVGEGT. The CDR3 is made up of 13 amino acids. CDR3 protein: CASSGTAHSPLHF. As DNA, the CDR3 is TGTGCCAGCAGTGGGACAGCCCATTCACCCCTCCACTTT.

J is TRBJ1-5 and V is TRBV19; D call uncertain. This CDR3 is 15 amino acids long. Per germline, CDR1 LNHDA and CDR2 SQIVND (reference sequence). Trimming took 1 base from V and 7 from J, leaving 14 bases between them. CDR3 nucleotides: TGTGCCAGTAGTATAGTGCGGGGAAGACGACAGCCCCAGCATTTT. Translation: CASSIVRGRRQPQHF.

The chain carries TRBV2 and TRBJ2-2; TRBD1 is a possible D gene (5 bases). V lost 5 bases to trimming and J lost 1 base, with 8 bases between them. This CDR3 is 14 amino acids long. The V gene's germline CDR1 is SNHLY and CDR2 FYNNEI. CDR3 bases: TGTGCCAGCAGTAAGACAGTGAACACCGGGGAGCTGTTTTTT. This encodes CASSKTVNTGELFF.

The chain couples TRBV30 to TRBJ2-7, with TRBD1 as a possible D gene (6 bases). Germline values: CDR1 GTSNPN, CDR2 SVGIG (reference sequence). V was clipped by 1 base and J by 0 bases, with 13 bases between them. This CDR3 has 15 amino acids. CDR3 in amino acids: CAWSGGTGNSYEQYF. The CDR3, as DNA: TGTGCCTGGAGTGGGGGAACAGGGAACTCCTACGAGCAGTACTTC.

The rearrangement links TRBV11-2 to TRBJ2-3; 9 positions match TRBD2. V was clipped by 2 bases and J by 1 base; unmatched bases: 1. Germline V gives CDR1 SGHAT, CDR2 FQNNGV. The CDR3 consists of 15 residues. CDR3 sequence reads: CASSLQRGGTDTQYF. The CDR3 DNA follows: TGTGCCAGCAGCTTACAGCGGGGGGGCACAGATACGCAGTATTTT.

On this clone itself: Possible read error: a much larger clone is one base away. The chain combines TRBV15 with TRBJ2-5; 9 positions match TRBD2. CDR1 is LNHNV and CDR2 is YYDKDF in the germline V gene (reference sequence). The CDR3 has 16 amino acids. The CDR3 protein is CPTSRDAGGAGETQYF. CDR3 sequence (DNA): TGTCCCACCAGCAGAGATGCGGGGGGGGCGGGAGAGACCCAGTACTTC.

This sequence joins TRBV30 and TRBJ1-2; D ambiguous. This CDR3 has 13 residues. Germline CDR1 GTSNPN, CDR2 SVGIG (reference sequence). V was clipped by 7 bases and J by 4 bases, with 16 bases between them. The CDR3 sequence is CAFRPPAGYGYTF. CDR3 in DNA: TGTGCCTTCCGACCCCCTGCGGGCTATGGCTACACCTTC.

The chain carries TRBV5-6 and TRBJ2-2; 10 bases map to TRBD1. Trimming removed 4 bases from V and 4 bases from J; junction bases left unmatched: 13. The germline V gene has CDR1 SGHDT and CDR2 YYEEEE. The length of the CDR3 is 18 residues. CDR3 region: CASSRYAGTGVSTGELFF. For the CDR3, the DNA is TGTGCCAGCAGCCGATACGCCGGGACAGGGGTGAGCACCGGGGAGCTGTTTTTT.

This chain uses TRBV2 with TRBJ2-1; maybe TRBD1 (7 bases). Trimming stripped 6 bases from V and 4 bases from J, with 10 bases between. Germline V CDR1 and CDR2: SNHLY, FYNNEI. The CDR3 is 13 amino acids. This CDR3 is CASRRDRYNEQFF. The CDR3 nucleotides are TGTGCCAGCAGGCGGGACAGATACAATGAGCAGTTCTTC. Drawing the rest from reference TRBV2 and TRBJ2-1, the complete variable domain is EPEVTQTPSHQVTQMGQEVILRCVPISNHLYFYWYRQILGQKVEFLVSFYNNEISEKSEIFDDQFSVERPDGSNFTLKIRSTKLEDSAMYFCASRRDRYNEQFFGPGTRLTVL.

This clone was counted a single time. CDR3 nucleotides: TGTGCCAGCAGCGTGCAGGGGACGATGAATGAGCAGTTCTTC. This gives the protein CASSVQGTMNEQFF. The rearrangement joins TRBV9 to TRBJ2-1; a weak D match, TRBD1 (6 bases). This CDR3 is 14 amino acids long. The V gene's germline CDR1 is SGDLS and CDR2 YYNGEE. Trimming removed 2 bases at V and 7 bases at J, with 13 bases between.

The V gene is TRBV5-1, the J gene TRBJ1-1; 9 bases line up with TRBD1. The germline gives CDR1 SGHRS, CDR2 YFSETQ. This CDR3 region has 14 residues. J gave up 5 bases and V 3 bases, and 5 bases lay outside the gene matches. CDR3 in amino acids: CASSSTGGGTEAFF. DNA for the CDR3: TGCGCCAGCAGCTCCACAGGGGGCGGGACTGAAGCTTTCTTT. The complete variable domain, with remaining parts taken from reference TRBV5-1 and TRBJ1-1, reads KAGVTQTPRYLIKTRGQQVTLSCSPISGHRSVSWYQQTPGQGLQFLFEYFSETQRNKGNFPGRFSGRQFSNSRSEMNVSTLELGDSALYLCASSSTGGGTEAFFGQGTRLTVV.

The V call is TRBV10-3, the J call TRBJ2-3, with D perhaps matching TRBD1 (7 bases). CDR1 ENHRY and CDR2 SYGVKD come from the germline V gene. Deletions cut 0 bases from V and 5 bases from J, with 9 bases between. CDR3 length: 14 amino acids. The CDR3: CAISESQGGDTQYF. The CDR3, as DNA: TGTGCCATCAGTGAGTCGCAGGGGGGAGATACGCAGTATTTT.